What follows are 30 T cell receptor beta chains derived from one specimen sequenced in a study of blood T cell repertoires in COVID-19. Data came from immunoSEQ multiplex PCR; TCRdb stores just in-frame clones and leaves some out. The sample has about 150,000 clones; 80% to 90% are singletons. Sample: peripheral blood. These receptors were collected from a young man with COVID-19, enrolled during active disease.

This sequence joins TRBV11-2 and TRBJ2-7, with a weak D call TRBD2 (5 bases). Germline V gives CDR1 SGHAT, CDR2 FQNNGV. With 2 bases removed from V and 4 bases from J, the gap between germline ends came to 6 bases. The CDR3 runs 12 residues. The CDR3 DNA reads TGTGCCAGCAGCTTAATAGCGTACGAGCAGTACTTC. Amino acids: CASSLIAYEQYF.

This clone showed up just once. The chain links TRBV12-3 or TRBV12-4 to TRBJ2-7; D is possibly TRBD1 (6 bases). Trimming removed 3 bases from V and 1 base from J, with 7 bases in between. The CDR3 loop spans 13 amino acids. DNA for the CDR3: TGTGCCAGCAGTTTCGACAGGTCCTACGAGCAGTACTTC. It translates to CASSFDRSYEQYF.

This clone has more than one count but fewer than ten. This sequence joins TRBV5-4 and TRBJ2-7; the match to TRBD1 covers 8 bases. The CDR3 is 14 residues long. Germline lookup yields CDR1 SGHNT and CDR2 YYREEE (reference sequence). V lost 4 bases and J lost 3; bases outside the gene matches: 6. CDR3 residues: CASSRGQGIYEQYF. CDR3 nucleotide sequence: TGTGCCAGCAGCCGAGGACAGGGCATCTACGAGCAGTACTTC.

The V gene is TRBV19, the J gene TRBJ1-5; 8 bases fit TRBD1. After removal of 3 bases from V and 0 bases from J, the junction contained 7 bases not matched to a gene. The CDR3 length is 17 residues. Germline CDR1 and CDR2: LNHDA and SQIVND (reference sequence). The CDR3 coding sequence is TGTGCCAGTAGTATCCAGGACAGGGCATATAGCAATCAGCCCCAGCATTTT. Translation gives CASSIQDRAYSNQPQHF.

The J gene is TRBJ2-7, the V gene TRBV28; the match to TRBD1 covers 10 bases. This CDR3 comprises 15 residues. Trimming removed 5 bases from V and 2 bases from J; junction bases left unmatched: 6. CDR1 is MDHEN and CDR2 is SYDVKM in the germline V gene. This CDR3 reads CASSQGQGPPYEQYF. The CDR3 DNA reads TGTGCCAGCAGTCAGGGACAGGGGCCTCCCTACGAGCAGTACTTC.

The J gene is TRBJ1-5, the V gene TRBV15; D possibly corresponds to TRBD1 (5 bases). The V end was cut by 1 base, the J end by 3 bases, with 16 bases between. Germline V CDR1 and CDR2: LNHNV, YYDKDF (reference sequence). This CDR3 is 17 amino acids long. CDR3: CATSRGLGGGYNQPQHF. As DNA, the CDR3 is TGTGCCACCAGCAGAGGGCTTGGGGGGGGGTACAATCAGCCCCAGCATTTT.

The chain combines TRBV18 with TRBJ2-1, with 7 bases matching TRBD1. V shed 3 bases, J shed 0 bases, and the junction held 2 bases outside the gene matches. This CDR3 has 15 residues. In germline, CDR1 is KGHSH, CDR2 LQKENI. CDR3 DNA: TGTGCCAGCTCACCGGACAGGAGCTCCTACAATGAGCAGTTCTTC. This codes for CASSPDRSSYNEQFF.

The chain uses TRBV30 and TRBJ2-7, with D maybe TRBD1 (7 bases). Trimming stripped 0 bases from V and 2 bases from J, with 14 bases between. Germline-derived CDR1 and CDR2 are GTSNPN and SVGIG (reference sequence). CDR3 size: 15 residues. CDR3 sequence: CAWSVGPRGAYEQYF. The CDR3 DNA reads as TGTGCCTGGAGTGTAGGCCCCAGGGGGGCCTACGAGCAGTACTTC.

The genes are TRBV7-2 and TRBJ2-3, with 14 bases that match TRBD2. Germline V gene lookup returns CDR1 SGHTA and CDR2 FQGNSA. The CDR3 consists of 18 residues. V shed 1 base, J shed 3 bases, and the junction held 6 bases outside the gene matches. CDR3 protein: CASSLGLAGGPRTDTQYF. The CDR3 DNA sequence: TGTGCCAGCAGCTTAGGACTAGCGGGAGGGCCAAGAACAGATACGCAGTATTTT.

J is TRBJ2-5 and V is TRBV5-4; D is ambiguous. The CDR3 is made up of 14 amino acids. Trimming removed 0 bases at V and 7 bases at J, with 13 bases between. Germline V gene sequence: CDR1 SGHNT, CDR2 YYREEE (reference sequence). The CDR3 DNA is TGTGCCAGCAGCTTGGATCACCTACCCGGGACCCAGTACTTC. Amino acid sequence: CASSLDHLPGTQYF.

CDR3 DNA sequence: TGTGCCAGCAGTGGGGACAGGGCGCGCACAGATACGCAGTATTTT. Its translation: CASSGDRARTDTQYF. This chain links TRBV2 with TRBJ2-3, with 9 bases aligning to TRBD1. The CDR3 extends over 15 amino acids. In germline, CDR1 is SNHLY, CDR2 FYNNEI. V gave up 4 bases and J gave up 1 base; unmatched junction bases: 3.

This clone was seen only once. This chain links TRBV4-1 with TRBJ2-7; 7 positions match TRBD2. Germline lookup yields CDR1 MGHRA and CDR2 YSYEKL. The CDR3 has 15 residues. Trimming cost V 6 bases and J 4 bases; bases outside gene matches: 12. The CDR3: CASRKISGPEYEQYF. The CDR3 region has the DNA TGCGCCAGCAGAAAAATTAGCGGGCCTGAGTACGAGCAGTACTTC.

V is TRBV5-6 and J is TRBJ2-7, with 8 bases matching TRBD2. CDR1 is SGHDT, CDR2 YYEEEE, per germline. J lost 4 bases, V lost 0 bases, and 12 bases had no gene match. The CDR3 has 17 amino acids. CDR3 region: CASSLAGVLAVLYEQYF. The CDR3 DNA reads TGTGCCAGCAGCTTGGCCGGAGTACTAGCGGTCTTGTACGAGCAGTACTTC.

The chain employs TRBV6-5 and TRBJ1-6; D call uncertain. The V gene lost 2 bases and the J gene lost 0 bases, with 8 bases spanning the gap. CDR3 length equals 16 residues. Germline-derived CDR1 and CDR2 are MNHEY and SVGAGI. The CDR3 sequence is CASSYVGSSYNSPLHF. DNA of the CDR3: TGTGCCAGCAGTTACGTGGGGAGCTCCTATAATTCACCCCTCCACTTT.

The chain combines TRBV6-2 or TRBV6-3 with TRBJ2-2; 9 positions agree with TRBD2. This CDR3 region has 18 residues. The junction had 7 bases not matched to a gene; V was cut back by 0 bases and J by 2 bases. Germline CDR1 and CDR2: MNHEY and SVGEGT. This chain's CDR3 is CASSYSDSGGSNTGELFF. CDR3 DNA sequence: TGTGCCAGCAGTTACTCGGATAGCGGGGGCTCCAACACCGGGGAGCTGTTTTTT.

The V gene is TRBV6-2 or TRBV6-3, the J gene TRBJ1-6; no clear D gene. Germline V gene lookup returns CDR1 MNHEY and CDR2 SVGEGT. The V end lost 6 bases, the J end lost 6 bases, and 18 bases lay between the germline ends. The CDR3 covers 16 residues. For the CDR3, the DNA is TGTGCCAGCAGCCTGACTCCATACGGGGTTAATTCACCCCTCCACTTT. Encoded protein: CASSLTPYGVNSPLHF.

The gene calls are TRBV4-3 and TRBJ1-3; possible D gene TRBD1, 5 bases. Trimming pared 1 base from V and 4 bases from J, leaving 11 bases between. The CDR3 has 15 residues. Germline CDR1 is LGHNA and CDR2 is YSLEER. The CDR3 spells CASSQVRNRGNTIYF. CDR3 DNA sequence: TGCGCCAGCAGCCAAGTTAGGAACAGGGGAAACACCATATATTTT.

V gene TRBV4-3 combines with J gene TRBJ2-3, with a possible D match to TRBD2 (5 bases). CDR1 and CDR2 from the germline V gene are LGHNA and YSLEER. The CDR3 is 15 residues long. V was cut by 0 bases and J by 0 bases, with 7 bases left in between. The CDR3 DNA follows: TGCGCCAGCAGCCAAGACACGGGAAGCACAGATACGCAGTATTTT. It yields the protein CASSQDTGSTDTQYF.

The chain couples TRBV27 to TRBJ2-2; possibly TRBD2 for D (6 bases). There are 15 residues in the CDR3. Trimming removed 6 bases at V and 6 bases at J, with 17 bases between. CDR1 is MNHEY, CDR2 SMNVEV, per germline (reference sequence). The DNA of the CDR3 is TGTGCCAGCAGCATCTGGCGGGGCGGGGCCGGGGAGCTGTTTTTT. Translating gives CASSIWRGGAGELFF.

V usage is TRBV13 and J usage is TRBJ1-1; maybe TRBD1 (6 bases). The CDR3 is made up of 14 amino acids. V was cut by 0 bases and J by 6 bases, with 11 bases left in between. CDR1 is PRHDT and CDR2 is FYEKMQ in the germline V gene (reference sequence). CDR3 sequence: CASSLGRTGSEAFF. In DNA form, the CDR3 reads TGTGCCAGCAGCTTAGGCCGTACAGGGTCTGAAGCTTTCTTT.

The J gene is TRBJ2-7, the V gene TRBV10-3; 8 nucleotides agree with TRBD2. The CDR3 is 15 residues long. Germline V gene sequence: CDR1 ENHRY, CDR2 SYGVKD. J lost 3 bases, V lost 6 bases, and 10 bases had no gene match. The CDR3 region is CAISRTSGPLYEQYF. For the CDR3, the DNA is TGTGCCATCAGCCGAACTAGCGGTCCACTCTACGAGCAGTACTTC.

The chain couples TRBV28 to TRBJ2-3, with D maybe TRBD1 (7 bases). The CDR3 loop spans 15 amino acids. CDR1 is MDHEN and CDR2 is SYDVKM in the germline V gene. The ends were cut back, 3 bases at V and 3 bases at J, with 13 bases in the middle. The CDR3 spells CASSFGQGGTDTQYF. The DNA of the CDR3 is TGTGCCAGCAGTTTCGGTCAGGGGGGAACAGATACGCAGTATTTT.

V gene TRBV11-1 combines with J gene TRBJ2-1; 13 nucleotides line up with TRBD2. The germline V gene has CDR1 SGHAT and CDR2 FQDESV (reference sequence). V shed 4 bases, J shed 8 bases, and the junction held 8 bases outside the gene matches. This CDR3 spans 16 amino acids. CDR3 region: CASSSTSGRALYEQFF. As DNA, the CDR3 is TGTGCCAGCAGCTCAACTAGCGGGAGGGCCTTATATGAGCAGTTCTTC.

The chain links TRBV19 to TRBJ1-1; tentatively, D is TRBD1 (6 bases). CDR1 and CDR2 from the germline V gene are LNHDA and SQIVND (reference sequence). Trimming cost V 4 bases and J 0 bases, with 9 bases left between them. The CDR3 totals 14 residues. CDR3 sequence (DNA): TGTGCCAGTAGTAAGAGGACAGTGAACACTGAAGCTTTCTTT. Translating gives CASSKRTVNTEAFF.

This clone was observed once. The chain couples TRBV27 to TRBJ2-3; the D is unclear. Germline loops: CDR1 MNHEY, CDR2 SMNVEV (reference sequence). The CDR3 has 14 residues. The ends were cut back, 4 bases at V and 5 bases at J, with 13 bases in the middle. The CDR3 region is CASSSFRLGDTQYF. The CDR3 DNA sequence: TGTGCCAGCAGTTCGTTCCGACTGGGAGATACGCAGTATTTT.

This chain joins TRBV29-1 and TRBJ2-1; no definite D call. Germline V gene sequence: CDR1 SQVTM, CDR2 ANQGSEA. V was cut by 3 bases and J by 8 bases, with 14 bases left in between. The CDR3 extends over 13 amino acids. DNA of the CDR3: TGCAGCGTTGAGGTGGGCTTACCCGATGAGCAGTTCTTC. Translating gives CSVEVGLPDEQFF.

The CDR3 protein is CASTPGGDQPQHF. CDR3 coding DNA: TGTGCCAGCACCCCCGGGGGGGATCAGCCCCAGCATTTT. The rearrangement joins TRBV6-5 to TRBJ1-5; TRBD1 is a possible D gene (5 bases). Trimming took 7 bases from V and 5 from J, leaving 12 bases between them. The CDR3 totals 13 residues. Germline V gives CDR1 MNHEY, CDR2 SVGAGI.

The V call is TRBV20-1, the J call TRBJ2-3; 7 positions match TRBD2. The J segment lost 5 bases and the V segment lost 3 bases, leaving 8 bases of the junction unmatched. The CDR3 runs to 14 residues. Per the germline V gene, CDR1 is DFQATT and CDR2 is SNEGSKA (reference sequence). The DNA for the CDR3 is TGCAGTGCTAGTCGCGCGGGAGTAGGAGATACGCAGTATTTT. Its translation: CSASRAGVGDTQYF.

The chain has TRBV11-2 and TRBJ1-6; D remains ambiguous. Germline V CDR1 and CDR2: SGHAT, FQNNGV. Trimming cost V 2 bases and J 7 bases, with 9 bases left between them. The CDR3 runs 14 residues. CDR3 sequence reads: CASSLLGANSPLHF. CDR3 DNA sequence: TGTGCCAGCAGCTTACTGGGCGCGAATTCACCCCTCCACTTT.

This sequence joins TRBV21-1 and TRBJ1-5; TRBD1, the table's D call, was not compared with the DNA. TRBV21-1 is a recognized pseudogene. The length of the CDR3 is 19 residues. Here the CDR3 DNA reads TGTGCCAGCAGCACTTCTGGGGGACACTTCCATGATAGCAATCAGCCCCAGCATTTT. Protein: CASSTSGGHFHDSNQPQHF.